Presented here are 8 T cell receptor beta chains from one specimen sequenced in a study of blood T cell repertoires in COVID-19. Sequencing was performed with immunoSEQ multiplex PCR; in TCRdb, only in-frame clones are kept and a portion is missing. Of over 350,000 clones in the sample, approximately 87% were seen once. The sample comprised PBMCs or T cells enriched from blood (not recorded which). These receptor sequences come from a woman under 40 with acute COVID-19.

V is TRBV5-8 and J is TRBJ1-5; 8 nucleotides match TRBD1. After removal of 5 bases from V and 7 bases from J, the junction contained 14 bases not matched to a gene. CDR1 and CDR2 (germline): SGHTS, YDEGEE. This CDR3 spans 16 amino acids. CDR3 amino acids: CASRPAGGAGNQPQHF. In DNA form, the CDR3 reads TGTGCCAGCAGACCCGCAGGGGGCGCGGGAAACCAGCCCCAGCATTTT.

This sequence joins TRBV18 and TRBJ2-2; maybe TRBD2 (6 bases). CDR1 and CDR2 from the germline V gene are KGHSH and LQKENI. The CDR3 length is 15 residues. Trimming took 2 bases from V and 3 from J, leaving 10 bases between them. The CDR3 loop is CASSPSGEDTGELFF. In DNA form, the CDR3 reads TGTGCCAGCTCACCATCCGGGGAGGACACCGGGGAGCTGTTTTTT.

The gene calls are TRBV4-3 and TRBJ1-1; TRBD1 might be the D (5 bases). This CDR3 is 14 amino acids long. V dropped 3 bases and J dropped 1 base, with 9 bases sitting between them. Germline V gene sequence: CDR1 LGHNA, CDR2 YSLEER. Written as DNA, the CDR3 is TGCGCCAGCAGCCAGAGACAGTCGAACACTGAAGCTTTCTTT. Translated, it gives CASSQRQSNTEAFF.

This clone was picked up a small number of times. The chain couples TRBV2 to TRBJ1-2; 9 positions agree with TRBD1. Germline CDR1 SNHLY, CDR2 FYNNEI. This CDR3 has 17 residues. Germline trimming cut 6 bases from V and 6 bases from J; bases unmatched to any gene: 17. The CDR3 DNA reads TGTGCCAGCAGACGCACCGGGACAGGGAGCCCCGGGGATGGCTACACCTTC. Protein sequence: CASRRTGTGSPGDGYTF.

The rearrangement links TRBV18 to TRBJ1-1, with TRBD1 identical over 7 bases. V dropped 7 bases and J dropped 0; count of bases not matched to a gene: 2. This CDR3 contains 13 residues. Germline-derived CDR1 and CDR2 are KGHSH and LQKENI. This chain's CDR3 is CASYRGLNTEAFF. CDR3 DNA: TGTGCCAGCTACAGGGGTTTGAACACTGAAGCTTTCTTT. The entire variable domain, with the rest obtained from reference TRBV18 and TRBJ1-1, is as follows: NAGVMQNPRHLVRRRGQEARLRCSPMKGHSHVYWYRQLPEEGLKFMVYLQKENIIDESGMPKERFSAEFPKEGPSILRIQQVVRGDSAAYFCASYRGLNTEAFFGQGTRLTVV.

This chain connects TRBV10-3 to TRBJ2-7; TRBD1 matches at 11 bases. J lost 5 bases, V lost 5 bases, and 5 bases had no gene match. Germline V lookup: CDR1 ENHRY, CDR2 SYGVKD. The CDR3 consists of 14 residues. CDR3 DNA: TGTGCCATCAGTCCCCGGGGACAGGGGGACGAGCAGTACTTC. Its translation: CAISPRGQGDEQYF.

The V call is TRBV19, the J call TRBJ2-5; 8 nucleotides agree with TRBD2. This CDR3 spans 13 amino acids. V shed 7 bases, J shed 5 bases, and the junction held 6 bases outside the gene matches. The V gene's germline CDR1 is LNHDA and CDR2 SQIVND (reference sequence). The CDR3: CASNGGGRETQYF. The CDR3 DNA is TGTGCCAGTAACGGGGGGGGTCGGGAGACCCAGTACTTC.

The chain is built from TRBV2 and TRBJ1-2, with D tentatively TRBD1 (6 bases). CDR3 length equals 13 residues. Trimming took off 5 bases at V and 6 bases at J, with 13 bases between the two ends. Germline CDR1 reads SNHLY; CDR2 reads FYNNEI. CDR3 coding DNA: TGTGCCAGCAGTAAGCGACAGGCCCATGGCTACACCTTC. Encoded protein: CASSKRQAHGYTF.